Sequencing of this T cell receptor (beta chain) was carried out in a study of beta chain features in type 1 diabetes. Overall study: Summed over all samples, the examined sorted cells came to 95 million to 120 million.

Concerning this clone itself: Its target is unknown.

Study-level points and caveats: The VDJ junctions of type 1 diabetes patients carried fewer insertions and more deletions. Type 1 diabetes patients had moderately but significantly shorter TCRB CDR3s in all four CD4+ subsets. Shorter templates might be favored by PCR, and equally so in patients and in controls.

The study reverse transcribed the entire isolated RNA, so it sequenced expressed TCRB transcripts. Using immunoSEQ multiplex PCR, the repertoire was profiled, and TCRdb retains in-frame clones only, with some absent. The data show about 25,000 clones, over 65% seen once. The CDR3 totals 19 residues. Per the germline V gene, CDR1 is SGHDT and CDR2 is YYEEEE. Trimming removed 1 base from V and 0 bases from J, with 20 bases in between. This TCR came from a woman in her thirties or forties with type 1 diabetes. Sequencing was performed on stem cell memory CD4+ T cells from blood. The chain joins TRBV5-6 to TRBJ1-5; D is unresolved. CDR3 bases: TGTGCCAGCAGCTTGAAGGTGGGATGGGGAGCCGATAGCAATCAGCCCCAGCATTTT. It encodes CASSLKVGWGADSNQPQHF.